This T cell receptor (beta chain) was documented in a study of PD-L1 blockade in urothelial cancer. On the study more broadly: Men with urothelial cancer arising in the bladder made up about 90% of the roughly 29 patients. Samples of blood were analyzed 3 weeks (second dose) and 6 weeks after treatment start.

Regarding this clone: Its antigen is not identified.

Study conclusions and caveats: Durable-benefit patients expanded tumor-associated blood clones more at 3 weeks.

The data were produced by immunoSEQ multiplex PCR, yet TCRdb's version contains in-frame clones alone and is incomplete. The sample includes approximately 37,000 clones, 65% to 85% seen only once; the top ten take roughly 16%. The CDR3 has 14 residues. The germline gives CDR1 MNHEY, CDR2 SMNVEV (reference sequence). Trimming left V 1 base short and J 3 bases short, with 7 bases between. The sample here was PBMCs, taken around atezolizumab (anti-PD-L1) treatment. The chain combines TRBV27 with TRBJ2-1, with TRBD1 as a possible D gene (6 bases). The clonotype was recovered from a man aged 55 to 70 with urothelial cancer. CDR3 region: CASSLLTGYNEQFF. The CDR3, as DNA: TGTGCCAGCAGTTTATTGACAGGCTACAATGAGCAGTTCTTC.